Below, 2 T cell receptor beta chains from the same sample are listed, as sequenced in a study of cytomegalovirus exposure and HLA in healthy donors. Libraries were prepared by immunoSEQ multiplex PCR; TCRdb keeps only in-frame clonotypes and omits some of them. The table includes tens of thousands of clones, roughly 84% detected once. Sequenced: PBMCs. The receptor source for this set is a woman younger than 30 in good health and CMV-seropositive.

In its sample, this clone was seen once. The chain carries TRBV28 and TRBJ2-2, with D possibly matching TRBD1 (5 bases). V shed 10 bases and J shed 4 bases, with 22 bases lying between them. This CDR3 region has 16 residues. CDR1 MDHEN and CDR2 SYDVKM come from the germline V gene. The CDR3 DNA sequence: TGTGCCACCCTTTATTCAGGGAATAGAGGCACCGGGGAGCTGTTTTTT. Residues: CATLYSGNRGTGELFF.

The table lists this clone with a few counts. The chain recombines TRBV6-5 with TRBJ1-2, with a possible D match to TRBD1 (6 bases). Germline V gives CDR1 MNHEY, CDR2 SVGAGI. V was pared by 6 bases and J by 4 bases, with 9 bases between. This CDR3 is built from 12 residues. The CDR3 DNA reads TGTGCCAGCAGCCAGGGGTTCTATGGCTACACCTTC. Its translation: CASSQGFYGYTF.